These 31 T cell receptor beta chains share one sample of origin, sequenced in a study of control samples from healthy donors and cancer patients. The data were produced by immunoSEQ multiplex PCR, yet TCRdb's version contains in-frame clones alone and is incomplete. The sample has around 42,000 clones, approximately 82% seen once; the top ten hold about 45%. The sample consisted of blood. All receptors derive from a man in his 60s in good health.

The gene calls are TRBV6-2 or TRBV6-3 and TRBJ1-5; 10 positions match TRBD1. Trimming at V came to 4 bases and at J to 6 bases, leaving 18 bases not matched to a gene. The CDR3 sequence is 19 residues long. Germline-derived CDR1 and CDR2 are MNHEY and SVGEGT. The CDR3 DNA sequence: TGTGCCAGCAGTTCCGACAGGGGGCGAATAGGCAGTGAACGTCAGCCCCAGCATTTT. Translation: CASSSDRGRIGSERQPQHF.

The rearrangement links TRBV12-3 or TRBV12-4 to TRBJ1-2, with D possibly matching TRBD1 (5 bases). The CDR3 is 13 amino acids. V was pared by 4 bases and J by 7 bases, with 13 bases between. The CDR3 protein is CASSWTTGTGYTF. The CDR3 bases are TGTGCCAGCAGTTGGACAACGGGGACTGGCTACACCTTC.

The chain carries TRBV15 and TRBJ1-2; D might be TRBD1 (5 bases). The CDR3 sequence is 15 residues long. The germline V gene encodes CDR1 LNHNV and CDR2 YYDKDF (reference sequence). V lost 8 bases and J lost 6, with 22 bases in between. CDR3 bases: TGTGCCACCTTATCGGGGCAGGGAGCGGGAAATGGCTACACCTTC. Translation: CATLSGQGAGNGYTF.

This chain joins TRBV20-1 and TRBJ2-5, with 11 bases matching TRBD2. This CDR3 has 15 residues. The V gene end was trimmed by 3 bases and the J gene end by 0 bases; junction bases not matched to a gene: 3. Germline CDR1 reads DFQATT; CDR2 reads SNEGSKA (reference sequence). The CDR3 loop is CSASDSGRDQETQYF. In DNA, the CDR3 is TGCAGTGCTAGTGATAGCGGGAGGGACCAAGAGACCCAGTACTTC.

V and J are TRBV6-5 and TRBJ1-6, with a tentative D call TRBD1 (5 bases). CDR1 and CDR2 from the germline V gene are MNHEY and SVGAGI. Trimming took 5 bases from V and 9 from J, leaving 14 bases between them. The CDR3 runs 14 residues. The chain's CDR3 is CASSRQSGGSPLHF. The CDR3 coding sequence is TGTGCCAGCAGTAGACAGAGCGGGGGTTCACCCCTCCACTTT.

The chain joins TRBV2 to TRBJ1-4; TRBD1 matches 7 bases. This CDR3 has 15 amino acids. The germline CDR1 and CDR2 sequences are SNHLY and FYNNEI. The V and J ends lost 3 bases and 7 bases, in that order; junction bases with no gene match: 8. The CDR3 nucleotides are TGTGCCAGCAGTGATGTTGGGACAGCGCGTGAAAAACTGTTTTTT. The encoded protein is CASSDVGTAREKLFF.

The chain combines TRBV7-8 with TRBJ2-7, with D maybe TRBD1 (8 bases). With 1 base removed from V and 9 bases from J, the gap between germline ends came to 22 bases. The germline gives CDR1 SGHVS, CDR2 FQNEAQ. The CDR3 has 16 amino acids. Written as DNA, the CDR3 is TGTGCCAGCAGCTTAGGCCCGGGACTAAAGGGGACAGGGCAGTACTTC. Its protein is CASSLGPGLKGTGQYF.

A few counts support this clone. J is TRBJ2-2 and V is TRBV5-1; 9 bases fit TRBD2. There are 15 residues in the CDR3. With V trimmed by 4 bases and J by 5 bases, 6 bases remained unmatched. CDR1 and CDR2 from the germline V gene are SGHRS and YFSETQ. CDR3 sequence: CASSRTSDPTGELFF. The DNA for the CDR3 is TGCGCCAGCAGCCGGACTAGCGATCCAACCGGGGAGCTGTTTTTT.

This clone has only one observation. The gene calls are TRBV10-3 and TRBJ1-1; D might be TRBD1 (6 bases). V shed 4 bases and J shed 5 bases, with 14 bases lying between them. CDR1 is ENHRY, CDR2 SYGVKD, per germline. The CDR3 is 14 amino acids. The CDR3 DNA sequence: TGTGCCATCAGTGCTTCTGGGCAGGGGACTGAAGCTTTCTTT. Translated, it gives CAISASGQGTEAFF.

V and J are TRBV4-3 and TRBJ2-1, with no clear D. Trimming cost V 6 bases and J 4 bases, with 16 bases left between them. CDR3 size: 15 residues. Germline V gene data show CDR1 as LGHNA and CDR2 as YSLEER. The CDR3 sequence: CASSPSPGRYNEQFF. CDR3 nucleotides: TGCGCCAGCAGTCCCTCCCCAGGACGATACAATGAGCAGTTCTTC.

The CDR3 DNA reads TGTGCCATCAGTGAGTCGAAGGGGGCGGACTATGGCTACACCTTC. This codes for CAISESKGADYGYTF. The chain employs TRBV10-3 and TRBJ1-2; 7 bases align to TRBD1. Unmatched junction bases numbered 4, after V lost 0 bases and J lost 3 bases. Germline V gives CDR1 ENHRY, CDR2 SYGVKD. The CDR3 runs to 15 residues.

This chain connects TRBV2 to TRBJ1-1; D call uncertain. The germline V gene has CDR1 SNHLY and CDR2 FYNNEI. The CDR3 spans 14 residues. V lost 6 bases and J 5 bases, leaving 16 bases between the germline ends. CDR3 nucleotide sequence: TGTGCCAGCAGCTCTACCCCTGGCCGAACTGAAGCTTTCTTT. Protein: CASSSTPGRTEAFF.

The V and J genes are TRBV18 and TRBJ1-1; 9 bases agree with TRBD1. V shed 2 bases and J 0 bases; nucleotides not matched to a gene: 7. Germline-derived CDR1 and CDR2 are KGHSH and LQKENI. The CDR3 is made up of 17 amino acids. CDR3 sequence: CASSPSLRTGVNTEAFF. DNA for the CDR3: TGTGCCAGCTCACCATCCTTAAGGACAGGGGTGAACACTGAAGCTTTCTTT.

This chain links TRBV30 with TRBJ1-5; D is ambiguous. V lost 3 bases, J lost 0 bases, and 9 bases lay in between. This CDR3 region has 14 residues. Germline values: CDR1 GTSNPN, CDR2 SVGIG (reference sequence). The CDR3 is CAWSPLYSNQPQHF. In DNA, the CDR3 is TGTGCCTGGAGCCCCCTTTATAGCAATCAGCCCCAGCATTTT.

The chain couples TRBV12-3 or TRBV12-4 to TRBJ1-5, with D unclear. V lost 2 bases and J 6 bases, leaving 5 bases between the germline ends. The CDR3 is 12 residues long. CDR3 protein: CASSLSLQPQHF. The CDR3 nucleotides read TGTGCCAGCAGTTTAAGCCTTCAGCCCCAGCATTTT.

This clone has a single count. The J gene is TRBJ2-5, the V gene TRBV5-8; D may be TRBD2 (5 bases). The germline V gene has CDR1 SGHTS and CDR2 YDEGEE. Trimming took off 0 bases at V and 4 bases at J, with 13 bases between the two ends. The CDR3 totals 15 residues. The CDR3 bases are TGTGCCAGCAGCTTGGCCCGGCTAGCTCGAGAGACCCAGTACTTC. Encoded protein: CASSLARLARETQYF.

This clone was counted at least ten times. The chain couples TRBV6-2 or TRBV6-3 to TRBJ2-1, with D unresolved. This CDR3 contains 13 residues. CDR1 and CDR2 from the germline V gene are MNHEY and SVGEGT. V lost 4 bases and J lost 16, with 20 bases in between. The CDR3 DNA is TGTGCCAGCAGTTCGCCTCCGGGTCCCAGCCATTTCTTC. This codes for CASSSPPGPSHFF.

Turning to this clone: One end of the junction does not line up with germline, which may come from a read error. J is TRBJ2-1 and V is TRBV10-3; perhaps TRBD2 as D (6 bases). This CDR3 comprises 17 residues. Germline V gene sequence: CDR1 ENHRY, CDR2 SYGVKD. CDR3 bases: TGTTCCATCTGTGGGTTGGGACTCCAAAACTCCTACAATGAGCAGTTCTTC. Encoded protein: CSICGLGLQNSYNEQFF.

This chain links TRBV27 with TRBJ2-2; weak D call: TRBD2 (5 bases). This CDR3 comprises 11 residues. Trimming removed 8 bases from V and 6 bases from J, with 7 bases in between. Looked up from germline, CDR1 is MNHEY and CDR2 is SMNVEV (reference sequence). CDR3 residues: CASVGAGELFF. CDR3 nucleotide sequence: TGTGCCAGCGTCGGGGCCGGGGAGCTGTTTTTT.

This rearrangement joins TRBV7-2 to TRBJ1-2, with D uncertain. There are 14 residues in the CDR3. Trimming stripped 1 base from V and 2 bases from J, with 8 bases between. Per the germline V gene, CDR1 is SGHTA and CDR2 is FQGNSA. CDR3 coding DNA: TGTGCCAGCAGCTTAGAGGGAAAGAACTATGGCTACACCTTC. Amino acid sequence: CASSLEGKNYGYTF.

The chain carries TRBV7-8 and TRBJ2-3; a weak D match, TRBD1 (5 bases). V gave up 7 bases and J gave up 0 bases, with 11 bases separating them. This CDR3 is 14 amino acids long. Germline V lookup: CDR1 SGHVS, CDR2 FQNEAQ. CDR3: CASTIQASTDTQYF. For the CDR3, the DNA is TGTGCCAGCACCATACAGGCTAGCACAGATACGCAGTATTTT.

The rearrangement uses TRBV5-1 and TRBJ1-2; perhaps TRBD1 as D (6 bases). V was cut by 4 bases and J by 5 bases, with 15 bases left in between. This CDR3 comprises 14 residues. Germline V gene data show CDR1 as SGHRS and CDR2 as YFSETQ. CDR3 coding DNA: TGCGCCAGCAGCCCCTCGGGGGCGGCTTATGGCTACACCTTC. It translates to CASSPSGAAYGYTF.

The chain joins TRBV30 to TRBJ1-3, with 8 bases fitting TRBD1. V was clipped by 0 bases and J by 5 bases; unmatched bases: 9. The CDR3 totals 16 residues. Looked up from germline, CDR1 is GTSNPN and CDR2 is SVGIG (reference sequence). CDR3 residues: CAWSVQDRVIRNTIYF. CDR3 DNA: TGTGCCTGGAGTGTACAGGACAGGGTAATAAGAAACACCATATATTTT.

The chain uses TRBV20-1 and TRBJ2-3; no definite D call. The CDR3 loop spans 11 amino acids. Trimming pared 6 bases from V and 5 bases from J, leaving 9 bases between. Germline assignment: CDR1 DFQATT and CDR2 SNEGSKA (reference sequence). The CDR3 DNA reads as TGCAGTGCCAACTCCAGAGATACGCAGTATTTT. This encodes CSANSRDTQYF.

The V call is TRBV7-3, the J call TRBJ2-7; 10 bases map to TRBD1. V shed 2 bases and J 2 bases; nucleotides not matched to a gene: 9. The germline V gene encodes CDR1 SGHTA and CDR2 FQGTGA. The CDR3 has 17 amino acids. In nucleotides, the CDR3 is TGTGCCAGCAGCTTAGCCGAATCCGGGACAGGGGCCTACGAGCAGTACTTC. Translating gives CASSLAESGTGAYEQYF.

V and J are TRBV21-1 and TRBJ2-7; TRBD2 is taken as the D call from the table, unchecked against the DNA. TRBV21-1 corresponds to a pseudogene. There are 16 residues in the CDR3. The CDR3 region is CASSKGASGRKNEQYF. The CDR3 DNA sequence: TGTGCCAGCAGCAAAGGTGCTAGCGGGAGGAAAAACGAGCAGTACTTC.

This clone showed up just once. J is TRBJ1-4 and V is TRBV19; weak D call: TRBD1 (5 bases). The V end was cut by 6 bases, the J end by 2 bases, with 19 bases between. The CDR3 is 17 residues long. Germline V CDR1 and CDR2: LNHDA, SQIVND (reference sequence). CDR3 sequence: CASSLWGARTTNEKLFF. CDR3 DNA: TGTGCCAGTAGCCTGTGGGGCGCCAGGACGACTAATGAAAAACTGTTTTTT.

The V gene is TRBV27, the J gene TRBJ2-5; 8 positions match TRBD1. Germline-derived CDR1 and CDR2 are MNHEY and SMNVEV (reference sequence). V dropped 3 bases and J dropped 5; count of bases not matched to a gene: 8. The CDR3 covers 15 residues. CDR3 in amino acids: CASSFGQGHAETQYF. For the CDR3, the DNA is TGTGCCAGCAGTTTTGGACAGGGCCATGCGGAGACCCAGTACTTC.

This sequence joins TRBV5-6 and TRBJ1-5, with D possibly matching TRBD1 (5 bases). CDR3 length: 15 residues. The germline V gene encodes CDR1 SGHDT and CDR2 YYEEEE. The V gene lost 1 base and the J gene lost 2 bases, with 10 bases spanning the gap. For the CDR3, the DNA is TGTGCCAGCAGCTTGTTGGGGGACGGCAATCAGCCCCAGCATTTT. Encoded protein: CASSLLGDGNQPQHF.

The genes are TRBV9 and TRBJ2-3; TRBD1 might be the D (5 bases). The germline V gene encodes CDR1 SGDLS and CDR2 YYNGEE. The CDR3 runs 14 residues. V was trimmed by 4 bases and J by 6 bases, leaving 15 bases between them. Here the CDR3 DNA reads TGTGCCAGCAGCAACGGACACTCCGGTGATACGCAGTATTTT. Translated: CASSNGHSGDTQYF.

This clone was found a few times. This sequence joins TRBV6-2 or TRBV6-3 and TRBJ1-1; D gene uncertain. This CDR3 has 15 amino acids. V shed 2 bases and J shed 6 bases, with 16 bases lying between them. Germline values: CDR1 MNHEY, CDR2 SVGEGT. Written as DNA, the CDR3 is TGTGCCAGCAGTTACCCAGTGGGTACCAGCCCTGAAGCTTTCTTT. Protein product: CASSYPVGTSPEAFF.